Listed here is a single TCR beta chain. Original analysis: Estimation of nucleated cell counts relied on the amplification of reference gene primers. Produced via immunoSEQ multiplex PCR; TCRdb's table is partial and in-frame only. V and J calls and clone size are as listed in that table; D and trimming were resolved from the DNA. The repertoire holds 450,000 to 500,000 clones, over 75% seen once, with about 3.2% in the top ten. This entry is derived from a study of blood T cell repertoires in COVID-19. This CDR3 is 15 amino acids long. Germline loops: CDR1 LGHNA, CDR2 YNFKEQ. V lost 1 base and J 8 bases, leaving 15 bases between the germline ends.

The source is a human donor in a cohort sampled during active COVID-19. The chain links TRBV4-2 to TRBJ2-1; D is possibly TRBD1 (6 bases). Sequences were obtained from peripheral blood. CDR3 bases: TGTGCCAGCAGCCAAGGCACAGGGTTGCGCGATGAGCAGTTCTTC. It is translated as CASSQGTGLRDEQFF.